Shown below are 30 T cell receptor beta chains from a single sample sequenced in a study of blood T cells in healthy people across ages. A second PCR of 7 to 11 cycles used a sample-barcoded 5' primer and a J-beta primer mix. MiXCR, run by TCRdb on the 5' RACE reads, gives a single entry per CDR3 protein. This table has 780,000 or so distinct CDR3 sequences, around a quarter appearing once. The sample also formed part of further work on T cells of mothers and their children.

The specimen sequenced was blood. These receptors all stem from a boy younger than 18 in good health.

The rearrangement uses TRBV6-2 or TRBV6-3 and TRBJ2-3; D may be TRBD1 (6 bases). With 7 bases removed from V and 2 bases from J, the gap between germline ends came to 13 bases. The CDR3 runs to 14 residues. In germline, CDR1 is MNHEY, CDR2 SVGEGT. The CDR3 is CASTDGQSTDTQYF. CDR3 nucleotide sequence: TGTGCCAGCACCGACGGACAGTCCACAGATACGCAGTATTTT.

The genes are TRBV29-1 and TRBJ2-3; 10 bases fit TRBD2. CDR1 SQVTM and CDR2 ANQGSEA come from the germline V gene. The CDR3 spans 16 residues. V shed 2 bases, J shed 1 base, and the junction held 6 bases outside the gene matches. In DNA, the CDR3 is TGCAGCGTTGAAAGGTCTAGCGGGAGCGGCACAGATACGCAGTATTTT. It encodes CSVERSSGSGTDTQYF.

This clonotype was found a few times. V is TRBV7-9 and J is TRBJ2-7, with D tentatively TRBD1 (7 bases). CDR3 length equals 15 residues. The V end lost 5 bases, the J end lost 0 bases, and 14 bases lay between the germline ends. Germline loops: CDR1 SEHNR, CDR2 FQNEAQ (reference sequence). For the CDR3, the DNA is TGTGCCAGCAGCCGCGGGACAGAGAGCTCCTACGAGCAGTACTTC. Translated, it gives CASSRGTESSYEQYF.

This chain uses TRBV4-3 with TRBJ2-3, with 9 bases fitting TRBD2. The CDR3 is 13 residues long. CDR1 LGHNA and CDR2 YSLEER come from the germline V gene. J gave up 11 bases and V 2 bases, and 5 bases lay outside the gene matches. The CDR3 DNA sequence: TGCGCCAGCAGCCAACATAGACTAGCGGAGCAGTATTTT. This gives the protein CASSQHRLAEQYF.

The gene calls are TRBV28 and TRBJ2-2; maybe TRBD2 (5 bases). The V end was cut by 3 bases, the J end by 3 bases, with 11 bases between. Germline V gene sequence: CDR1 MDHEN, CDR2 SYDVKM. The CDR3 is 15 amino acids. The CDR3 reads CASSFTRLHTGELFF. DNA of the CDR3: TGTGCCAGCAGTTTCACGCGACTACACACCGGGGAGCTGTTTTTT.

The chain joins TRBV7-9 to TRBJ1-1; no clear D gene. CDR3 length equals 12 residues. V shed 4 bases and J shed 7 bases, with 10 bases lying between them. Per germline, CDR1 SEHNR and CDR2 FQNEAQ (reference sequence). The CDR3 here is CASSSGRGEAFF. DNA for the CDR3: TGTGCCAGCAGCTCTGGCCGGGGTGAAGCTTTCTTT.

This sequence joins TRBV7-3 and TRBJ1-1; D not resolved. Trimming pared 2 bases from V and 4 bases from J, leaving 8 bases between. From germline, CDR1 is SGHTA and CDR2 FQGTGA. The length of the CDR3 is 13 residues. The CDR3 coding sequence is TGTGCCAGCAGCTTACTCAGTGGCACTGAAGCTTTCTTT. Residues: CASSLLSGTEAFF.

This clonotype was detected only a few times. This sequence joins TRBV7-9 and TRBJ2-7; 9 nucleotides align to TRBD2. Unmatched junction bases numbered 9, after V lost 7 bases and J lost 2 bases. This CDR3 spans 15 amino acids. Germline V CDR1 and CDR2: SEHNR, FQNEAQ (reference sequence). The CDR3: CASTLASGNPYEQYF. The CDR3 nucleotides read TGTGCCAGCACCCTTGCTAGCGGGAATCCCTACGAGCAGTACTTC.

V usage is TRBV27 and J usage is TRBJ2-1, with no clear D. The germline gives CDR1 MNHEY, CDR2 SMNVEV (reference sequence). The CDR3 runs 14 residues. The V end was cut by 2 bases, the J end by 3 bases, with 8 bases between. The CDR3 reads CASSLMRNYNEQFF. As DNA, the CDR3 is TGTGCCAGCAGTTTAATGAGGAACTACAATGAGCAGTTCTTC.

The table lists this clonotype with a few counts. The rearrangement links TRBV29-1 to TRBJ2-5; D is undetermined. The assigned J gene may be wrong: the sequence end matches TRBJ2-1 better. CDR1 is SQVTM, CDR2 ANQGSEA, per germline. The CDR3 loop spans 14 amino acids. CDR3 loop: CSVEDKGWGNEQFF. The CDR3 DNA reads TGCAGCGTTGAAGATAAGGGATGGGGAAATGAGCAGTTCTTC.

This clonotype was observed a handful of times. The chain combines TRBV7-2 with TRBJ1-4; 9 bases match TRBD1. CDR1 SGHTA and CDR2 FQGNSA come from the germline V gene. The CDR3 runs 14 residues. With 5 bases clipped from V and 6 bases from J, the junction kept 4 bases outside the gene matches. Here the CDR3 reads CASSETGGDEKLFF. The CDR3 DNA reads as TGTGCCAGCAGCGAGACAGGGGGAGATGAAAAACTGTTTTTT.

The chain combines TRBV12-3 or TRBV12-4 with TRBJ2-5, with 13 bases matching TRBD2. TRBJ2-1 matches the DNA end more closely, so the J call is doubtful. CDR3 length: 16 amino acids. The CDR3 sequence: CASSGPGLAGYNEQFF. The CDR3 nucleotides are TGTGCCAGCAGTGGGCCGGGACTAGCGGGATACAATGAGCAGTTCTTC.

This chain links TRBV20-1 with TRBJ2-5; perhaps TRBD2 as D (6 bases). V was trimmed by 6 bases and J by 6 bases, leaving 14 bases between them. The CDR3 covers 12 residues. The germline V gene has CDR1 DFQATT and CDR2 SNEGSKA (reference sequence). CDR3 in DNA: TGCAGTGCCCCACCGGGGGAACAGACCCAGTACTTC. Protein product: CSAPPGEQTQYF.

The CDR3 nucleotides are TGTGCCAGCAGTTGGACTAGCGGGAGTCAGACCAAAAACATTCAGTACTTC. Translating gives CASSWTSGSQTKNIQYF. This sequence joins TRBV25-1 and TRBJ2-4; 13 positions match TRBD2. Germline V CDR1 and CDR2: MGHDK, SYGVNS. V shed 5 bases and J 2 bases; nucleotides not matched to a gene: 6. CDR3 length equals 17 residues.

The chain carries TRBV4-3 and TRBJ2-5; D is perhaps TRBD1 (5 bases). This CDR3 spans 14 amino acids. The V gene lost 2 bases and the J gene lost 2 bases, with 9 bases spanning the gap. Per germline, CDR1 LGHNA and CDR2 YSLEER. The CDR3 sequence: CASSQNQGQETQYF. For the CDR3, the DNA is TGCGCCAGCAGCCAAAATCAGGGACAAGAGACCCAGTACTTC.

V gene TRBV28 combines with J gene TRBJ2-3; 7 bases are shared with TRBD1. The trim removed 5 bases at V and 2 bases at J, leaving 10 bases unmatched. This CDR3 comprises 16 residues. The germline V gene encodes CDR1 MDHEN and CDR2 SYDVKM. The CDR3 coding sequence is TGTGCCAGCAGTCCCTCCGAGACAGGGAACACAGATACGCAGTATTTT. It translates to CASSPSETGNTDTQYF.

This chain links TRBV29-1 with TRBJ2-1, with 7 bases aligning to TRBD2. This CDR3 spans 13 amino acids. Trimming at V came to 6 bases and at J to 9 bases, leaving 11 bases not matched to a gene. Germline assignment: CDR1 SQVTM and CDR2 ANQGSEA. The CDR3 DNA sequence: TGCAGCGTCGTGCCGCGGCGGGAGAGTGAGCAGTTCTTC. It translates to CSVVPRRESEQFF.

The sample holds a few counts of this clonotype. This chain connects TRBV12-3 or TRBV12-4 to TRBJ2-7; TRBD2 might be the D (6 bases). CDR3 length: 15 residues. Trimming took off 6 bases at V and 1 base at J, with 16 bases between the two ends. CDR3: CASRPGTAGSYEQYF. DNA for the CDR3: TGTGCCAGCAGACCAGGGACGGCGGGATCCTACGAGCAGTACTTC.

This chain connects TRBV30 to TRBJ2-1; D gene uncertain. The CDR3 length is 12 residues. Germline lookup yields CDR1 GTSNPN and CDR2 SVGIG (reference sequence). V lost 2 bases and J lost 4, with 6 bases in between. This CDR3 reads CAWSPVYNEQFF. The CDR3 DNA reads as TGTGCCTGGAGTCCGGTATACAATGAGCAGTTCTTC.

There are a few counts of this clonotype. The CDR3 is CASSPRGSGRTYNEQFF. The DNA for the CDR3 is TGTGCCAGCAGTCCCCGAGGTAGCGGGAGGACCTACAATGAGCAGTTCTTC. The chain carries TRBV12-3 or TRBV12-4 and TRBJ2-1; 10 bases match TRBD2. J gave up 2 bases and V 5 bases, and 9 bases lay outside the gene matches. The CDR3 length is 17 residues.

This clonotype was seen a few times. CDR3 in amino acids: CASSGAGSDTQYF. CDR3 sequence (DNA): TGTGCCAGCAGCGGAGCAGGGTCGGATACGCAGTATTTT. The rearrangement joins TRBV9 to TRBJ2-3, with D possibly TRBD1 on 5 matching bases. Trimming took 3 bases from V and 6 from J, leaving 11 bases between them. The CDR3 extends over 13 amino acids. Per the germline V gene, CDR1 is SGDLS and CDR2 is YYNGEE. The full variable domain, rest sourced from reference TRBV9 and TRBJ2-3, is DSGVTQTPKHLITATGQRVTLRCSPRSGDLSVYWYQQSLDQGLQFLIQYYNGEERAKGNILERFSAQQFPDLHSELNLSSLELGDSALYFCASSGAGSDTQYFGPGTRLTVL.

The chain has TRBV4-3 and TRBJ2-5; D assignment may be TRBD1 or TRBD2 (6 bases each). The J call may be incorrect, as the DNA end agrees better with TRBJ2-7. CDR3 length: 13 amino acids. Germline CDR1 reads LGHNA; CDR2 reads YSLEER. This chain's CDR3 is CASSQYGGDEQYF. As DNA, the CDR3 is TGCGCCAGCAGCCAATACGGGGGCGACGAGCAGTACTTC.

This clonotype has just a few counts. The J gene is TRBJ1-2, the V gene TRBV27; D call uncertain. The CDR3 sequence is 13 residues long. Germline CDR1 MNHEY, CDR2 SMNVEV (reference sequence). Deletions cut 0 bases from V and 3 bases from J, with 5 bases between. CDR3 coding DNA: TGTGCCAGCAGTTTATCCGTGGACTATGGCTACACCTTC. This codes for CASSLSVDYGYTF.

This clonotype was recorded a few times. The chain recombines TRBV7-9 with TRBJ2-1; D remains ambiguous. With the DNA end fitting TRBJ2-5 better, the J assignment may be wrong. Germline V gene lookup returns CDR1 SEHNR and CDR2 FQNEAQ (reference sequence). The CDR3 consists of 12 residues. CDR3 loop: CASSYGPGDQYF. DNA for the CDR3: TGTGCCAGCAGCTACGGGCCGGGTGACCAGTACTTC.

Notes on this clonotype: Compared with germline, one end of the junction differs, possibly owing to a read error. This rearrangement joins TRBV7-7 to TRBJ1-3, with D unresolved. This CDR3 contains 15 residues. Germline loops: CDR1 SSHAT, CDR2 FNYEAQ (reference sequence). Here the CDR3 DNA reads TGTGCTAGCAGCTTAGCCCTGGGCTCTGGAAACACCATATATTTT. Its translation is CASSLALGSGNTIYF.

This clonotype was recorded at least ten times. The chain combines TRBV4-3 with TRBJ2-1, with D perhaps given as TRBD1 or TRBD2 (5 bases each). Trimming removed 1 base from V and 9 bases from J, with 10 bases in between. The CDR3 is 13 amino acids. CDR1 is LGHNA and CDR2 is YSLEER in the germline V gene. CDR3 sequence reads: CASSQVDGGEQFF. The CDR3 DNA follows: TGCGCCAGCAGCCAAGTCGATGGGGGTGAGCAGTTCTTC.

The J gene is TRBJ2-7, the V gene TRBV29-1, with D possibly TRBD2 on 5 matching bases. This CDR3 spans 14 amino acids. The germline CDR1 and CDR2 sequences are SQVTM and ANQGSEA. Trimming pared 0 bases from V and 5 bases from J, leaving 14 bases between. The CDR3 reads CSVEDSRAPNEQYF. The CDR3, as DNA: TGCAGCGTTGAAGATTCGAGGGCCCCCAACGAGCAGTACTTC.

The V call is TRBV20-1, the J call TRBJ2-1; 14 nucleotides agree with TRBD2. With V trimmed by 5 bases and J by 1 base, 4 bases remained unmatched. Per germline, CDR1 DFQATT and CDR2 SNEGSKA (reference sequence). This CDR3 region has 16 residues. Written as DNA, the CDR3 is TGCAGTGCTGGATGGACTAGCGGGAGGTCCTACAATGAGCAGTTCTTC. It translates to CSAGWTSGRSYNEQFF.

The rearrangement links TRBV7-2 to TRBJ2-4; tentatively, D is TRBD2 (6 bases). The germline CDR1 and CDR2 sequences are SGHTA and FQGNSA. The CDR3 covers 14 residues. V was pared by 5 bases and J by 5 bases, with 13 bases between. CDR3 sequence reads: CASSPAAGQNIQYF. CDR3 coding DNA: TGTGCCAGCAGCCCCGCAGCGGGCCAAAACATTCAGTACTTC.

This clonotype turned up a few times. The V and J genes are TRBV20-1 and TRBJ1-1; no reliable D call. Trimming cost V 1 base and J 0 bases, with 12 bases left between them. The CDR3 loop spans 15 amino acids. In germline, CDR1 is DFQATT, CDR2 SNEGSKA (reference sequence). The DNA for the CDR3 is TGCAGTGCTAGAGGGACGGGTACTATGAACACTGAAGCTTTCTTT. This sequence encodes CSARGTGTMNTEAFF.